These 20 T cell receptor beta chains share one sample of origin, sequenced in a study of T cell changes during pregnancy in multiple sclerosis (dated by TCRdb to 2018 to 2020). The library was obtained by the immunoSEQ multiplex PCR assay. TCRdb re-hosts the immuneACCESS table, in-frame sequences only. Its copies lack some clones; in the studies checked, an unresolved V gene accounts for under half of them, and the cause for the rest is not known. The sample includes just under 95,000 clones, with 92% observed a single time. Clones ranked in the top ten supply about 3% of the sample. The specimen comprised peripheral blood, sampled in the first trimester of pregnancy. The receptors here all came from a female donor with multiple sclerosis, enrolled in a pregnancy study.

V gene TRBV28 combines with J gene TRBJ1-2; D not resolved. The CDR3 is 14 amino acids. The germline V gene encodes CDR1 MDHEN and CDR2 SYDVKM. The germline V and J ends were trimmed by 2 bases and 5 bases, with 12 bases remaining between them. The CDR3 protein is CASSLIRQQYGYTF. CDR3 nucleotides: TGTGCCAGCAGTTTAATCCGACAACAGTATGGCTACACCTTC.

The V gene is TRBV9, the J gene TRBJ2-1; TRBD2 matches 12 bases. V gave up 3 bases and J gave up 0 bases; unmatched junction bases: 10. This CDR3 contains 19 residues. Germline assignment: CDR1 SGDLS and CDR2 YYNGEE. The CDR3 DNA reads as TGTGCCAGCAGCGCGCTTGGACTAGCGGGGCCAAGCTCCTACAATGAGCAGTTCTTC. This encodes CASSALGLAGPSSYNEQFF.

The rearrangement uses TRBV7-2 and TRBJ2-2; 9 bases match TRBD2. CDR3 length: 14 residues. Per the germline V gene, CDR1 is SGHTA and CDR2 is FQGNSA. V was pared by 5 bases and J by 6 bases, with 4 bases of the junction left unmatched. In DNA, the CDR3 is TGTGCCAGCAGCGCCGGGACTAGCCCCGGGGAGCTGTTTTTT. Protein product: CASSAGTSPGELFF.

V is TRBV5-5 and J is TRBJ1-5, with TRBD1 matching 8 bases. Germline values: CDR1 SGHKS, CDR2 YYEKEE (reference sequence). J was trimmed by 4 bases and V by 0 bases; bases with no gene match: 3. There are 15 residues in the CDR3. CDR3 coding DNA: TGTGCCAGCAGCTTGGGGACAGGGATAAATCAGCCCCAGCATTTT. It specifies CASSLGTGINQPQHF. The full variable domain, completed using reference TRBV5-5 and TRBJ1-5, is DAGVTQSPTHLIKTRGQQVTLRCSPISGHKSVSWYQQVLGQGPQFIFQYYEKEERGRGNFPDRFSARQFPNYSSELNVNALLLGDSALYLCASSLGTGINQPQHFGDGTRLSIL.

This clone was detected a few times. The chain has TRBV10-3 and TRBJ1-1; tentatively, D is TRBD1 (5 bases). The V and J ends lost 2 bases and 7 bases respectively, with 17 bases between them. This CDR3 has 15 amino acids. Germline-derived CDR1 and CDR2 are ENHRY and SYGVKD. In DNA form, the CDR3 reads TGTGCCATCAGTGAGCGGGGGGAGGGGTGGGTTGAAGCTTTCTTT. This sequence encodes CAISERGEGWVEAFF.

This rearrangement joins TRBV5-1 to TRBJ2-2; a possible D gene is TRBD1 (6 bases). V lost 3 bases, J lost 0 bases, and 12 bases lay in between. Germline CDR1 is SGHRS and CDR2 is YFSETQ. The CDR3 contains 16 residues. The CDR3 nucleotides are TGCGCCAGCAGCTCCCGGACAGCCTCGAACACCGGGGAGCTGTTTTTT. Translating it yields CASSSRTASNTGELFF.

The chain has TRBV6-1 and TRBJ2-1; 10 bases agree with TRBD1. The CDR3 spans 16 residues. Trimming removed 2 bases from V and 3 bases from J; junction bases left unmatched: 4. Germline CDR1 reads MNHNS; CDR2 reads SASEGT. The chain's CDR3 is CASSEYGTGVYNEQFF. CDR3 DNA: TGTGCCAGCAGTGAATATGGGACAGGGGTCTACAATGAGCAGTTCTTC.

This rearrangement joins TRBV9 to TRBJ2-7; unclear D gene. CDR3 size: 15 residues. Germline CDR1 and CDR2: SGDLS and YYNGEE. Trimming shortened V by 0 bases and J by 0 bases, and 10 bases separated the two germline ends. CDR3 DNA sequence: TGTGCCAGCAGCGTAGGGAGCGTTTCCTCCTACGAGCAGTACTTC. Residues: CASSVGSVSSYEQYF.

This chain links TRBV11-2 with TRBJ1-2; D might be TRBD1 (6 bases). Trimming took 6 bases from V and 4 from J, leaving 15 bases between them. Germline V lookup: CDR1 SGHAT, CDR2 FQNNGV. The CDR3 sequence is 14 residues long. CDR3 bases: TGTGCCAGCAGTAGACAGGCGAGGATCTATGGCTACACCTTC. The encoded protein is CASSRQARIYGYTF.

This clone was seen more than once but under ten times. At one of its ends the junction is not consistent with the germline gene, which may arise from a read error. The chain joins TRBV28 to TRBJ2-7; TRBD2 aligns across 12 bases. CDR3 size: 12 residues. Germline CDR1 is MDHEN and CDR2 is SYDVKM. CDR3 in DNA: TGTGCCAGCAGTTTGGGAAGTGGACTAGCGGGGTTC. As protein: CASSLGSGLAGF.

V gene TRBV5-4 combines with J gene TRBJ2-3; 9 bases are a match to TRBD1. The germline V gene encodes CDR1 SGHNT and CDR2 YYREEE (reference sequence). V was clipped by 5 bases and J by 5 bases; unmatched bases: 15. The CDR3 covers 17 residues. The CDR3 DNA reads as TGTGCCAGCAGGGATCTAGCCCGGGACAGGGTGGAAGATACGCAGTATTTT. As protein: CASRDLARDRVEDTQYF.

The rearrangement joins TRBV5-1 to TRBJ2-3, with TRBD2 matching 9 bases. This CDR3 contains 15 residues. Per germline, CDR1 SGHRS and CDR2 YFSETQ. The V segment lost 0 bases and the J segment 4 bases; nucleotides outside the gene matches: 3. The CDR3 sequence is CASSLAGLAPDTQYF. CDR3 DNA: TGCGCCAGCAGCTTGGCCGGACTAGCGCCAGATACGCAGTATTTT. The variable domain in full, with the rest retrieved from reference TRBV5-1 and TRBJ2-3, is KAGVTQTPRYLIKTRGQQVTLSCSPISGHRSVSWYQQTPGQGLQFLFEYFSETQRNKGNFPGRFSGRQFSNSRSEMNVSTLELGDSALYLCASSLAGLAPDTQYFGPGTRLTVL.

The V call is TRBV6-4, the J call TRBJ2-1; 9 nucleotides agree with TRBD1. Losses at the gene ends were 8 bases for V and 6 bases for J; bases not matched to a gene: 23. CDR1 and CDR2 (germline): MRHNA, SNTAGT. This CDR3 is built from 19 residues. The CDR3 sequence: CASLGSRQGDPHRGNEQFF. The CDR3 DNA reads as TGTGCCAGCTTAGGGAGCCGACAGGGGGACCCACATAGGGGCAATGAGCAGTTCTTC.

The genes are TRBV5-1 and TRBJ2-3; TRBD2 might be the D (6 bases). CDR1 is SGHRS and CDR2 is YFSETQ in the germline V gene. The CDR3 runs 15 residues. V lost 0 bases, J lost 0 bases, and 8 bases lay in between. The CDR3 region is CASSLVAASTDTQYF. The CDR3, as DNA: TGCGCCAGCAGCTTGGTAGCGGCTAGCACAGATACGCAGTATTTT.

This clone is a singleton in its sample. CDR3 nucleotides: TGTGCCAGCAGTTTAATCCCCGGGACAAGGGAGCAGTACTTC. It encodes CASSLIPGTREQYF. V is TRBV27 and J is TRBJ2-7; D might be TRBD1 (6 bases). Germline lookup yields CDR1 MNHEY and CDR2 SMNVEV (reference sequence). The CDR3 is 14 amino acids. V was pared by 2 bases and J by 7 bases, with 15 bases between.

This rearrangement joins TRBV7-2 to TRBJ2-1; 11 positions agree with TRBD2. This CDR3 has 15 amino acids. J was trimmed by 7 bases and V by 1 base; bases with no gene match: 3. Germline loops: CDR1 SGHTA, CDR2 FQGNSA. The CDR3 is CASSLELAGVNEQFF. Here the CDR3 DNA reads TGTGCCAGCAGCTTAGAACTAGCGGGAGTAAATGAGCAGTTCTTC.

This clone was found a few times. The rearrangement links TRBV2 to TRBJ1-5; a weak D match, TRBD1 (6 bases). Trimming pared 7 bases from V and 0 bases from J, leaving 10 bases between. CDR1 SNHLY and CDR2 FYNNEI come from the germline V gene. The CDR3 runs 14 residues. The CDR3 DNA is TGTGCCAGCATGGGACATACTAGCAATCAGCCCCAGCATTTT. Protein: CASMGHTSNQPQHF. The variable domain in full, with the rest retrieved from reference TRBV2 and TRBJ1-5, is EPEVTQTPSHQVTQMGQEVILRCVPISNHLYFYWYRQILGQKVEFLVSFYNNEISEKSEIFDDQFSVERPDGSNFTLKIRSTKLEDSAMYFCASMGHTSNQPQHFGDGTRLSIL.

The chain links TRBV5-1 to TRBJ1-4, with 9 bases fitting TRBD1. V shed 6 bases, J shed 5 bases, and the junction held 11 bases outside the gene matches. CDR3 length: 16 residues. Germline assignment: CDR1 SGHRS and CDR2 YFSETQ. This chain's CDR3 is CASKPLAGTGNEKLFF. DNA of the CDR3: TGCGCCAGCAAACCCCTCGCCGGGACAGGGAATGAAAAACTGTTTTTT.

CDR3 bases: TGTGCCAGCAGCGGAAGACAGGAGTTGAACACTGAAGCTTTCTTT. Protein: CASSGRQELNTEAFF. The rearrangement joins TRBV9 to TRBJ1-1; tentatively, D is TRBD1 (6 bases). V gave up 3 bases and J gave up 0 bases, with 12 bases separating them. Germline-derived CDR1 and CDR2 are SGDLS and YYNGEE. The CDR3 is 15 residues long.

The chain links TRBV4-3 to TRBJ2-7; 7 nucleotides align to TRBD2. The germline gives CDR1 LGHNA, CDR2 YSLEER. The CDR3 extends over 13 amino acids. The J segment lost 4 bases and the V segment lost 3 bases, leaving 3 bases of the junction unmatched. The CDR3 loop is CASSQGRVYEQYF. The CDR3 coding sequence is TGCGCCAGCAGCCAGGGGAGGGTTTACGAGCAGTACTTC.